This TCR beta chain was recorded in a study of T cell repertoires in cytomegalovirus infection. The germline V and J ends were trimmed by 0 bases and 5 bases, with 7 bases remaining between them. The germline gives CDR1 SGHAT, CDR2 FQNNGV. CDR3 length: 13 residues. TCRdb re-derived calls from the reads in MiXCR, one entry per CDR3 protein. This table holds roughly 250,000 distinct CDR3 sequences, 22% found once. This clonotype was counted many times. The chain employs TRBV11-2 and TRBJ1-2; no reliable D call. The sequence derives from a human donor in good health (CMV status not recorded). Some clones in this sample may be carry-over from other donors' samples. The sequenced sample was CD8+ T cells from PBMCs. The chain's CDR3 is CASSLEGPYGYTF. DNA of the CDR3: TGTGCCAGCAGCTTAGAGGGCCCGTATGGCTACACCTTC.